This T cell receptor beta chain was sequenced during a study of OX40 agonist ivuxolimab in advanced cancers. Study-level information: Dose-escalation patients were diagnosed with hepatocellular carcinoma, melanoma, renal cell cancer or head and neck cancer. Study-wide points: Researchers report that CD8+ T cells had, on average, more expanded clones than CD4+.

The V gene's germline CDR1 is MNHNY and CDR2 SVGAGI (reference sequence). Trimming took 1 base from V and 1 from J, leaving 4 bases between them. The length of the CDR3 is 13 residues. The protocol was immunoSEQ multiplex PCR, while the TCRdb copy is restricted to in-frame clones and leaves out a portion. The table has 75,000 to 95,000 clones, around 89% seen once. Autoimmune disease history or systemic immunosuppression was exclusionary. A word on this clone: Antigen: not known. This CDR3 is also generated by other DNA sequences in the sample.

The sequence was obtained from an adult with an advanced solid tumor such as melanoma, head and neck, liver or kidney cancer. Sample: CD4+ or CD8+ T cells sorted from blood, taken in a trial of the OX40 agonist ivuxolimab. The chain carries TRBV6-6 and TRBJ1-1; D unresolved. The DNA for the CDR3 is TGTGCCAGCAGTTACTTGGGGAACACTGAAGCTTTCTTT. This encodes CASSYLGNTEAFF.